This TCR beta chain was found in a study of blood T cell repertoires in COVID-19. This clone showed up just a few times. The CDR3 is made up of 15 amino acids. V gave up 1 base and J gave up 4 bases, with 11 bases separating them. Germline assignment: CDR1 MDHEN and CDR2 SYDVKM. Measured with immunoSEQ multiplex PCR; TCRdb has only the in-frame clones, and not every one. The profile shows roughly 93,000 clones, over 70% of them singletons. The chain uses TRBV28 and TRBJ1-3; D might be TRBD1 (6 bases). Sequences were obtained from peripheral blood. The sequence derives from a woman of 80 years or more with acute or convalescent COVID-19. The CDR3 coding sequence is TGTGCCAGCAGTTTATCAACAGGGTCCGGAAACACCATATATTTT. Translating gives CASSLSTGSGNTIYF.